This T cell receptor beta chain emerged from a study of cytomegalovirus exposure and HLA in healthy donors. Regarding the study as a whole: High specificity and sensitivity for cytomegalovirus status were reported for the classifier.

Per germline, CDR1 SGHAT and CDR2 FQNNGV. The CDR3 sequence is 16 residues long. 60 Vbeta and 13 Jbeta primers were used in PCR. TCRdb's copy holds only in-frame clones and misses some; the assay was immunoSEQ multiplex PCR. Here the sample spans roughly 190,000 clones, around 85% being singletons. About this clone itself: Its antigen remains unknown. Its ends do not fully match the called genes, so a read error is possible.

The V gene is TRBV11-2, the J gene TRBJ1-2; D possibly corresponds to TRBD1 (5 bases). The clonotype comes from a man between 50 and 59 years old in good health and CMV-seronegative. Source material: PBMCs. Here the CDR3 reads CASTLSPIGGMVGYTF. As DNA, the CDR3 is TGTGCCAGCACCTTAAGTCCGATCGGGGGGATGGTTGGCTACACCTTC.